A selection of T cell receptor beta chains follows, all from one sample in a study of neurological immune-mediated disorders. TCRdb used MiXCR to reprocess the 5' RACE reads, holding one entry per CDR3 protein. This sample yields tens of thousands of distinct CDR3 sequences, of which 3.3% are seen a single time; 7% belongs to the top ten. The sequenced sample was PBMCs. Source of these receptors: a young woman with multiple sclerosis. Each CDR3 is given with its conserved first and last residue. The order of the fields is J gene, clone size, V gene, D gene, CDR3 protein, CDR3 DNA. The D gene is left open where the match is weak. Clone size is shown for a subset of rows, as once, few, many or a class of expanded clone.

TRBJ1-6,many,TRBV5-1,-,CASSLSSQDNSPLNF,TGCGCCAGCAGCTTGAGTAGCCAGGATAATTCACCCCTCAACTTT
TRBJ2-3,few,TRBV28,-,CASSSPGSLTDTQYF,TGTGCCAGCAGTAGCCCGGGCAGTCTCACAGATACGCAGTATTTT
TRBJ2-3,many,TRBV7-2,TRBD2,CASSLLVPGLAGARTDTQYF,TGTGCCAGCAGCTTACTCGTCCCGGGACTAGCGGGAGCGAGGACAGATACGCAGTATTTT
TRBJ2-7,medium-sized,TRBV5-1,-,CASSLSFRESSYEQYF,TGCGCCAGCAGCTTGAGTTTCAGGGAAAGCTCCTACGAGCAGTACTTC
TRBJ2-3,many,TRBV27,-,CASSFLPLGASTDTQYF,TGTGCCAGCAGTTTCCTCCCTTTGGGGGCTAGCACAGATACGCAGTATTTT
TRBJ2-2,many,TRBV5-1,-,CASSYRAGADGELFF,TGCGCCAGCAGCTACCGTGCGGGGGCGGACGGGGAGCTGTTTTTT
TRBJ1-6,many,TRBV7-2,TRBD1,CASSLRQGSPLHF,TGTGCCAGCAGCTTAAGACAGGGTTCACCCCTCCACTTT
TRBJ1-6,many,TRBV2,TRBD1,CASHSPGQGVSPLHF,TGTGCCTCGCACTCTCCGGGACAGGGGGTTTCACCCCTCCACTTT
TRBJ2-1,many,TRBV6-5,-,CASSGRQGGGEQFF,TGTGCCAGCAGTGGACGACAGGGAGGGGGTGAGCAGTTCTTC
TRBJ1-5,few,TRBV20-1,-,CSARGTAFLHQPQNF,TGCAGTGCTAGAGGGACAGCCTTTTTACATCAGCCCCAGAATTTT
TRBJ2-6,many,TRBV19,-,CASSMVAAGANVLTF,TGTGCCAGTAGTATGGTGGCGGCTGGGGCCAACGTCCTGACTTTC
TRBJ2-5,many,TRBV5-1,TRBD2,CASSLYGRQETQYF,TGCGCCAGCAGCTTGTACGGGAGGCAAGAGACCCAGTACTTC
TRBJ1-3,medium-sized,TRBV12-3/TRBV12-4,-,CASSLRSSGNTIYF,TGTGCCAGCAGTTTGCGGAGCTCTGGAAACACCATATATTTT
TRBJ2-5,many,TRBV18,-,CASSLIQSEETQYF,TGTGCCAGCTCCCTAATACAGAGCGAAGAGACCCAGTACTTC
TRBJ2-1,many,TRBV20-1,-,CSAPHPTSLSNEQFF,TGCAGTGCTCCCCACCCGACTAGTCTTAGCAATGAGCAGTTCTTC
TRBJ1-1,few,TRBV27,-,CASSPRGPNTEAFF,TGTGCCAGCAGTCCGAGAGGCCCGAACACTGAAGCTTTCTTT
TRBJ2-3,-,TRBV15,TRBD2,CATSRDAGGPDTQYF,TGTGCCACCAGCAGAGATGCGGGGGGGCCAGATACGCAGTATTTT
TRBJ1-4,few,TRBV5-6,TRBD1,CASSSGQGTATNEKLFF,TGTGCCAGCAGCTCGGGACAGGGTACGGCAACTAATGAAAAACTGTTTTTT
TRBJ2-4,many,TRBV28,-,CASRAAGIRAKNIQYF,TGTGCCAGCAGAGCTGCAGGGATCAGGGCCAAAAACATTCAGTACTTC
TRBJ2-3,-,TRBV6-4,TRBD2,CASSPTSGGADTQYF,TGTGCCAGCAGCCCTACTAGCGGGGGGGCAGATACGCAGTATTTT
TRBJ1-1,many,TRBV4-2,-,CASSPRDTSTEAFF,TGTGCCAGCAGCCCCCGGGACACCAGCACTGAAGCTTTCTTT
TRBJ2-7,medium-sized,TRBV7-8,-,CASSLGGNSYEQYF,TGTGCCAGCAGTTTGGGGGGCAACTCCTACGAGCAGTACTTC
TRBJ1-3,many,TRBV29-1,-,CSAKRGSGNTIYF,TGCAGCGCCAAACGGGGCTCTGGAAACACCATATATTTT
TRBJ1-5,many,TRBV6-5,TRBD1,CASSYSVETGENQPQHF,TGTGCCAGCAGTTACTCGGTGGAGACAGGGGAGAATCAGCCCCAGCATTTT
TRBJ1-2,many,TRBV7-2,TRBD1,CASSSRGRDSRSYGYTF,TGTGCCAGCAGCTCAAGGGGAAGGGACAGTCGATCCTATGGCTACACCTTC
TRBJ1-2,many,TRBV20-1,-,CSAINYGYTF,TGCAGTGCAATTAACTATGGCTACACCTTC
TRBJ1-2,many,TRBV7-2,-,CASSYTAGGGYTF,TGTGCCAGCAGCTACACAGCGGGGGGTGGCTACACCTTC
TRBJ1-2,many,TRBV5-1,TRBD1,CASSFTGGDYGYTF,TGCGCCAGCAGCTTCACAGGGGGGGACTATGGCTACACCTTC
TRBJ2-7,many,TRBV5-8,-,CASRARGSYEQYF,TGTGCCAGCAGGGCCAGGGGCTCCTACGAGCAGTACTTC
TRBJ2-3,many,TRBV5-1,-,CASSLVGELQYF,TGCGCCAGCAGCTTGGTGGGGGAGCTACAGTATTTT